This is a list of T cell receptor beta chains from one sample in a study of Graves' ophthalmopathy and Graves' hyperthyroidism. MiXCR was run by TCRdb on the multiplex PCR reads, yielding one entry per CDR3 protein. The table records hundreds of thousands of distinct CDR3 sequences, about 44% of them present only once. The source material was peripheral blood. Receptors originate from an adult man with Graves' ophthalmopathy. Both conserved end residues are part of each CDR3. The D gene is left open where the match is weak. Clone size is shown for a subset of rows, as once, few, many or a class of expanded clone.

>TRBV29-1|NA|14|few|TRBJ2-7
TGCAGCGCCTTCGGACGGAGAGACTCCTACGAGCAGTACTTC
CSAFGRRDSYEQYF
>TRBV12-3/TRBV12-4|NA|13|few|TRBJ1-2
TGTGCCAGCACCGACAGGAAGGGCTATGGCTACACCTTC
CASTDRKGYGYTF
>TRBV11-2|TRBD1|16|once|TRBJ1-2
TGTGCCAGCAGTCACGTGGGACAGGGGGCAGTCTATGGCTACACCTTC
CASSHVGQGAVYGYTF
>TRBV25-1|NA|16|NA|TRBJ2-2
TGTGCCAGCAGCTCCAAACGCAGTGCGAACACCGGGGAGCTGTTTTTT
CASSSKRSANTGELFF
>TRBV5-6|NA|15|NA|TRBJ2-5
TGTGCCAGCAGCTATGGAGGGGGGCATTGGGAGACCCAGTACTTC
CASSYGGGHWETQYF
>TRBV9|TRBD1|21|NA|TRBJ1-3
TGTGCCAGCAGCTTAGGGAGGTACGGACAGGAGGGATTGGGCTCTGGAAACACCATATATTTT
CASSLGRYGQEGLGSGNTIYF
>TRBV12-3/TRBV12-4|TRBD1|15|NA|TRBJ1-2
TGTGCCAGCAGTTTATCCCCGACAGGGTCGGGCGGCTACACCTTC
CASSLSPTGSGGYTF
>TRBV10-2|NA|13|NA|TRBJ1-3
TGCGCCAGCAGTGAGTGGGGGATGGACACCATATATTTT
CASSEWGMDTIYF
>TRBV5-6|NA|15|NA|TRBJ1-2
TGTGCCAGCAGCCCCGGGACTAGCGGGAACTATGGCTACACCTTC
CASSPGTSGNYGYTF
>TRBV2|TRBD1|16|NA|TRBJ2-5
TGTGCCAGCAGTGGCCCCCGGACAGGGGAGTGGGAGACCCAGTACTTC
CASSGPRTGEWETQYF
>TRBV7-9|TRBD2|15|NA|TRBJ2-3
TGTGCCAGCAGCCGGACTAGCGGGAGAACAGATACGCAGTATTTT
CASSRTSGRTDTQYF
>TRBV7-9|NA|15|few|TRBJ1-4
TGTGCCAGCAGCTTAAGGGCTGGGACTAATGAAAAACTGTTTTTT
CASSLRAGTNEKLFF
>TRBV15|TRBD1|16|once|TRBJ1-6
TGTGCCACCAGCAGCTCGGGACAGAGGGCCAGGTCACCCCTCCACTTT
CATSSSGQRARSPLHF
>TRBV7-2|NA|14|few|TRBJ1-2
TGTGCCAGCAGCTTAGAAGGGGTCATTGGTGGCTACACCTTC
CASSLEGVIGGYTF
>TRBV20-1|TRBD2|15|few|TRBJ2-7
TGCAGTGCCAGTGTCGGGACTAGCGGGATCTACGAGCAGTACTTC
CSASVGTSGIYEQYF
>TRBV7-7|NA|16|many|TRBJ2-5
TGTGCCAGCAGCTTAGTCCCTGGACGACCGCAAGAGACCCAGTACTTC
CASSLVPGRPQETQYF
>TRBV13|TRBD1|16|NA|TRBJ2-7
TGTGCCAGCAGTCTAGGACAGGGGCCCGACGTAGAAGAGCAGTACTTC
CASSLGQGPDVEEQYF
>TRBV4-3|NA|15|NA|TRBJ1-2
TGCGCCAGCAGCCAAGGCTCGGGCAGGGCGAAGGGCTACACCTTC
CASSQGSGRAKGYTF
>TRBV12-3/TRBV12-4|TRBD1|15|NA|TRBJ2-7
TGTGCCAGCAGACCGGGACAGGGGTACGCCTACGAGCAGTACTTC
CASRPGQGYAYEQYF
>TRBV2|NA|14|many|TRBJ1-1
TGTGCCAGCAGTATGGGGAGGCGGTCCACTGAAGCTTTCTTT
CASSMGRRSTEAFF
>TRBV10-3|TRBD1|14|many|TRBJ1-1
TGTGCCAGTGAGGAGGGGGCCGCTAACACTGAAGCTTTCTTT
CASEEGAANTEAFF
>TRBV12-3/TRBV12-4|NA|15|NA|TRBJ2-2
TGTGCCAGCAGTTTAAGTCAGGGGTTCACCGGGGAGCTGTTTTTT
CASSLSQGFTGELFF
>TRBV15|TRBD1|17|once|TRBJ1-5
TGTGCCACCAGCAGGGGGACAGGGCCGGATAGCAATCAGCCCCAGCATTTT
CATSRGTGPDSNQPQHF
>TRBV7-2|NA|16|few|TRBJ1-5
TGTGCCAGCAGGCAAAAGCTCGGGGGTATCAATCAGCCCCAGCATTTT
CASRQKLGGINQPQHF
>TRBV29-1|NA|11|many|TRBJ2-5
TGCAGCTGCGCCAGAGAAGAGACCCAGTACTTC
CSCAREETQYF
>TRBV7-2|NA|15|NA|TRBJ1-5
TGTGCCAGCAGCTTAGATCCCGGGGTTAATCAGCCCCAGCATTTT
CASSLDPGVNQPQHF
>TRBV28|NA|15|few|TRBJ2-2
TGTGCCAGCAGTCTGGGACGCGTGAACACCGGGGAGCTGTTTTTT
CASSLGRVNTGELFF
>TRBV5-5|NA|15|once|TRBJ1-1
TGCGCCAGCAGCCAAGCTCCTTCTAGGGGCACTGAAGCTTTCTTT
CASSQAPSRGTEAFF
>TRBV11-2|NA|13|NA|TRBJ2-5
TGTGCCAGCAGCTTATCTAGCAGCAGCTCCCAGTACTTC
CASSLSSSSSQYF
>TRBV29-1|NA|12|NA|TRBJ2-5
TGCAGCTTGAGTGCTGGACAAGAGACCCAGTACTTC
CSLSAGQETQYF
>TRBV9|NA|14|NA|TRBJ1-1
TGTGCCAGCAGCCGGGGGGCGGTTGGTACTGAAGCTTTCTTT
CASSRGAVGTEAFF
>TRBV2|NA|14|many|TRBJ1-3
TGTGCCAGCAGTCCACAGGGAATTGGAAACACCATATATTTT
CASSPQGIGNTIYF
>TRBV9|NA|15|NA|TRBJ1-6
TGTGCCAGCAGCGAGGGGTACCCCTATAATTCACCCCTCCACTTT
CASSEGYPYNSPLHF